The present T cell receptor beta chain was sequenced within a study of blood T cell repertoires in COVID-19. The overall study: Samples of COVID-19 (acute and convalescent) were obtained from the United States, Italy and Spain. Nucleic acid was either cDNA or gDNA, and it came from T cells, B-cell-depleted T cells, or PBMCs.

Profiling relied on immunoSEQ multiplex PCR, and the TCRdb table lists in-frame clones only, not all of them. The sample yields 180,000 or so clones, roughly three quarters seen once. Germline CDR1 reads SGHRS; CDR2 reads YFSETQ. Trimming left V 0 bases short and J 5 bases short, with 12 bases between. The CDR3 is 15 amino acids. The chain uses TRBV5-1 and TRBJ2-1; D not resolved. Sequenced: PBMCs or T cells enriched from blood (not recorded which). This clonotype was obtained from a man aged 60 to 69 who had been exposed to COVID-19. CDR3 in DNA: TGCGCCAGCAGCTTGGTTTTGGCCCGCCACAATGAGCAGTTCTTC. Its protein product is CASSLVLARHNEQFF.